This TCR beta chain is drawn from a study of blood T cell repertoires in COVID-19. In the study overall: Samples came from the United States, Italy and Spain, spanning acute and convalescent COVID-19. Sources were T cells, B-cell-depleted T cells, or PBMCs; the material itself was cDNA or gDNA.

For this clone: Other DNA variants within this sample encode the same CDR3.

The CDR3 loop spans 13 amino acids. Germline loops: CDR1 SQVTM, CDR2 ANQGSEA. V was trimmed by 5 bases and J by 1 base, leaving 9 bases between them. In the original processing: Amplified reference gene primers provided the basis for estimating nucleated cell counts. The protocol was immunoSEQ multiplex PCR, while the TCRdb copy is restricted to in-frame clones and leaves out a portion. The V and J calls and clone size are taken from that table; D and trimming were inferred from the DNA. The repertoire includes about 340,000 clones, around 82% of them detected once, and 2.5% to 3.5% sits in the top ten.

This clonotype originated in a young man with active or convalescent COVID-19. This chain links TRBV29-1 with TRBJ2-1, with D tentatively TRBD2 (5 bases). Material for sequencing was peripheral blood. The CDR3 loop reads CSVPSGSYNEQFF. DNA for the CDR3: TGCAGCGTTCCCAGCGGTTCCTACAATGAGCAGTTCTTC.